Below are 13 T cell receptor beta chains sequenced from a single sample in a study of neoadjuvant anti-PD-1 for oral cavity cancer. TCRdb keeps only in-frame clones here, not all; method: immunoSEQ multiplex PCR. The repertoire has tens of thousands of clones, around four fifths of them found once; the top ten carry nearly 3.5%. The sample in question was PBMCs, obtained before nivolumab (anti-PD-1) treatment. The receptor set was obtained from a person aged 40 to 85 with oral cavity squamous cell carcinoma.

The CDR3 bases are TGTGCCAGCGCCGGTGCGACAGGGCGTTCACCCCTCCACTTT. Residues: CASAGATGRSPLHF. V is TRBV2 and J is TRBJ1-6; 7 nucleotides line up with TRBD1. The CDR3 spans 14 residues. V lost 8 bases and J lost 9; bases outside the gene matches: 10. Looked up from germline, CDR1 is SNHLY and CDR2 is FYNNEI.

The chain uses TRBV27 and TRBJ2-3; weak D call: TRBD1 (6 bases). Per germline, CDR1 MNHEY and CDR2 SMNVEV (reference sequence). V was clipped by 2 bases and J by 0 bases, with 9 bases between them. CDR3 length: 15 amino acids. As DNA, the CDR3 is TGTGCCAGCAGTTTACAGGACAGAAGCACAGATACGCAGTATTTT. It translates to CASSLQDRSTDTQYF.

Only a few counts were recorded for this clone. The V and J genes are TRBV25-1 and TRBJ2-1, with TRBD2 matching 9 bases. The CDR3 sequence is 17 residues long. Germline CDR1 MGHDK, CDR2 SYGVNS. V shed 2 bases, J shed 3 bases, and the junction held 8 bases outside the gene matches. The CDR3 DNA follows: TGTGCCAGCAGTGAAAGTGTGAGAGCGGGGGGCTACAATGAGCAGTTCTTC. This sequence encodes CASSESVRAGGYNEQFF.

This chain uses TRBV19 with TRBJ1-2; TRBD1 agrees at 9 bases. CDR3 length: 14 amino acids. Germline CDR1 reads LNHDA; CDR2 reads SQIVND (reference sequence). With 2 bases clipped from V and 7 bases from J, the junction kept 5 bases outside the gene matches. The CDR3 nucleotides read TGTGCCAGTAGTATAACAGGGGGCGCGAGTGGCTACACCTTC. It encodes CASSITGGASGYTF.

The V and J genes are TRBV28 and TRBJ1-2, with a possible D match to TRBD1 (5 bases). Trimming removed 2 bases at V and 7 bases at J, with 14 bases between. The germline V gene encodes CDR1 MDHEN and CDR2 SYDVKM. CDR3 size: 14 residues. This CDR3 is CASSLRVQGGGYTF. The CDR3 DNA sequence: TGTGCCAGCAGTTTACGAGTCCAGGGCGGTGGCTACACCTTC.

The rearrangement uses TRBV28 and TRBJ2-2; 7 bases fit TRBD1. CDR3 length equals 17 residues. V lost 3 bases, J lost 1 base, and 8 bases stayed unmatched. Germline loops: CDR1 MDHEN, CDR2 SYDVKM. The DNA of the CDR3 is TGTGCCAGCAGTTTCCGGCAGGGGACAGTGAACACCGGGGAGCTGTTTTTT. Protein product: CASSFRQGTVNTGELFF.

This chain links TRBV27 with TRBJ2-7; tentative D call: TRBD1 (5 bases). V shed 4 bases and J shed 0 bases, with 10 bases lying between them. Germline lookup yields CDR1 MNHEY and CDR2 SMNVEV (reference sequence). The CDR3 sequence is 14 residues long. The CDR3 nucleotides are TGTGCCAGCAGTTGGACATTTGACTCCTACGAGCAGTACTTC. This encodes CASSWTFDSYEQYF.

The CDR3 loop reads CASSSRMGVLRYGYTF. As DNA, the CDR3 is TGTGCCAGCAGCTCGAGGATGGGTGTACTAAGATATGGCTACACCTTC. The chain joins TRBV7-2 to TRBJ1-2; the D is unclear. CDR3 length: 16 residues. Germline CDR1 reads SGHTA; CDR2 reads FQGNSA. V lost 4 bases, J lost 5 bases, and 20 bases lay in between.

This clone was detected a few times. This chain joins TRBV28 and TRBJ2-2; no reliable D call. Germline lookup yields CDR1 MDHEN and CDR2 SYDVKM. V lost 5 bases and J 0 bases, leaving 7 bases between the germline ends. The CDR3 has 14 amino acids. DNA of the CDR3: TGTGCCAGCAGTACACAAACGAACACCGGGGAGCTGTTTTTT. Translated, it gives CASSTQTNTGELFF.

V and J are TRBV2 and TRBJ1-6; tentative D call: TRBD1 (6 bases). This CDR3 region has 15 residues. Germline CDR1 is SNHLY and CDR2 is FYNNEI. V gave up 6 bases and J gave up 5 bases, with 14 bases separating them. This CDR3 is CASRIQGGNNSPLHF. The CDR3 nucleotides are TGTGCCAGCAGGATACAGGGAGGGAATAATTCACCCCTCCACTTT. The full variable domain, completed using reference TRBV2 and TRBJ1-6, is EPEVTQTPSHQVTQMGQEVILRCVPISNHLYFYWYRQILGQKVEFLVSFYNNEISEKSEIFDDQFSVERPDGSNFTLKIRSTKLEDSAMYFCASRIQGGNNSPLHFGNGTRLTVT.

CDR3 nucleotide sequence: TGTGCCAGCAGTCCCGGGGACAGGGGCTCTGGCTACACCTTC. The encoded protein is CASSPGDRGSGYTF. The chain links TRBV6-5 to TRBJ1-2; TRBD1 matches 10 bases. J lost 7 bases, V lost 5 bases, and 7 bases had no gene match. The CDR3 is made up of 14 amino acids. CDR1 MNHEY and CDR2 SVGAGI come from the germline V gene.

J is TRBJ2-3 and V is TRBV4-2; D may be TRBD2 (6 bases). The CDR3 is 18 amino acids. In germline, CDR1 is LGHNA, CDR2 YNFKEQ. V lost 0 bases, J lost 2 bases, and 18 bases lay in between. This CDR3 is CASSQDSGAGPSTDTQYF. CDR3 nucleotides: TGTGCCAGCAGCCAAGACTCCGGAGCGGGTCCTTCCACAGATACGCAGTATTTT.

CDR3 region: CASSLVGFGNTIYF. The CDR3 DNA reads as TGCGCCAGCAGCTTGGTGGGGTTTGGAAACACCATATATTTT. V and J are TRBV5-1 and TRBJ1-3; D is unclear. This CDR3 is built from 14 residues. Germline CDR1 and CDR2: SGHRS and YFSETQ. Trimming cost V 0 bases and J 3 bases, with 7 bases left between them.